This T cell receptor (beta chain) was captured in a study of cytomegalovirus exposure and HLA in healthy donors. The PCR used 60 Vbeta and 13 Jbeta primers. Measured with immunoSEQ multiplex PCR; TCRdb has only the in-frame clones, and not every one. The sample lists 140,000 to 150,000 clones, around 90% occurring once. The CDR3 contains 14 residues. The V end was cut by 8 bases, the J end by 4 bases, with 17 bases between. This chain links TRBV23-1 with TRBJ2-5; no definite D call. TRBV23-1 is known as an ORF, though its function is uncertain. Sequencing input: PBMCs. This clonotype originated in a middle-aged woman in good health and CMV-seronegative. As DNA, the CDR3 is TGCGCCAGCCCTAGGTCCTCCCCCGGAGAGACCCAGTACTTC. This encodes CASPRSSPGETQYF.